Shown below are 9 T cell receptor beta chains from a single sample sequenced in a study listed by TCRdb under 2016. The library was obtained by RT-PCR. The sequencing machine was an Illumina MiSeq. TCRdb's own reprocessing of the public reads used fastp at Q25 and MiXCR and kept productive beta chains. Records with the same CDR3 protein are collapsed into one entry carrying the most frequent genes and DNA. The sample includes about 680,000 distinct CDR3 sequences, with 13% to 15% observed a single time. Together, the top ten hold 3.6% of the sample. The material sequenced was memory CD4+ T cells from blood. These receptors originate from a female donor in good health, serving as a healthy control.

This clonotype was seen more than once but under ten times. The chain is built from TRBV6-6 and TRBJ2-7, with D uncertain. Germline V gene sequence: CDR1 MNHNY, CDR2 SVGAGI (reference sequence). The CDR3 consists of 12 residues. V was shortened by 11 bases and J by 0 bases, with 11 bases between the two germline ends. Here the CDR3 reads CAGRASSYEQYF. DNA for the CDR3: TGTGCCGGTCGCGCCAGCTCCTACGAGCAGTACTTC.

This clonotype was seen repeatedly, ten times or more. The chain recombines TRBV11-1 with TRBJ1-2; no clear D gene. This CDR3 has 12 amino acids. Germline values: CDR1 SGHAT, CDR2 FQDESV (reference sequence). V dropped 5 bases and J dropped 1 base, with 5 bases sitting between them. CDR3 coding DNA: TGTGCCAGCAGCGATGATAACTATGGCTACACCTTC. This sequence encodes CASSDDNYGYTF.

This clonotype was observed a few times. The chain couples TRBV6-2 or TRBV6-3 to TRBJ2-3; no clear D gene. This CDR3 has 17 amino acids. Germline CDR1 MNHEY, CDR2 SVGEGT. Between the trimmed V and J ends, which lost 0 bases and 0 bases, there was a span of 13 bases. This CDR3 reads CASSYSKRPPSTDTQYF. The DNA for the CDR3 is TGTGCCAGCAGTTACTCGAAACGACCACCTAGCACAGATACGCAGTATTTT.

This clonotype was observed a few times. J is TRBJ2-2 and V is TRBV7-2, with D possibly matching TRBD2 (6 bases). V lost 3 bases to trimming and J lost 1 base, with 9 bases between them. From germline, CDR1 is SGHTA and CDR2 FQGNSA. The CDR3 runs 15 residues. CDR3: CASSLTRLNTGELFF. CDR3 nucleotide sequence: TGTGCCAGCAGCTTGACTAGACTGAACACCGGGGAGCTGTTTTTT.

This chain links TRBV10-3 with TRBJ2-3; D perhaps matches TRBD1 (6 bases). Germline V lookup: CDR1 ENHRY, CDR2 SYGVKD. V was cut by 4 bases and J by 0 bases, with 8 bases left in between. The CDR3 loop spans 14 amino acids. As DNA, the CDR3 is TGTGCCATCAGTGTCAGGGGAAGCACAGATACGCAGTATTTT. It encodes CAISVRGSTDTQYF.

This clonotype occurred many times. The genes are TRBV27 and TRBJ2-3; D gene unclear. The V gene's germline CDR1 is MNHEY and CDR2 SMNVEV (reference sequence). There are 13 residues in the CDR3. V was clipped by 6 bases and J by 2 bases, with 9 bases between them. The CDR3, as DNA: TGTGCCAGCAGCCGGGCTTCCACAGATACGCAGTATTTT. It translates to CASSRASTDTQYF.

The rearrangement joins TRBV9 to TRBJ2-5; D is unresolved. Trimming took 3 bases from V and 1 from J, leaving 13 bases between them. The CDR3 extends over 15 amino acids. CDR1 is SGDLS and CDR2 is YYNGEE in the germline V gene. CDR3 protein: CASSESPTRQETQYF. The CDR3 region has the DNA TGTGCCAGCAGCGAGAGCCCCACTCGCCAAGAGACCCAGTACTTC.

J is TRBJ1-3 and V is TRBV6-5; D is unresolved. CDR1 is MNHEY and CDR2 is SVGAGI in the germline V gene. The ends were cut back, 2 bases at V and 1 base at J, with 9 bases in the middle. The CDR3 is 15 residues long. The CDR3 sequence: CASSYGRGSGNTIYF. The CDR3 coding sequence is TGTGCCAGCAGTTACGGTCGGGGATCTGGAAACACCATATATTTT.

The chain employs TRBV11-2 and TRBJ1-5, with a possible D match to TRBD1 (5 bases). V lost 5 bases, J lost 6 bases, and 14 bases lay in between. The length of the CDR3 is 14 residues. Germline CDR1 SGHAT, CDR2 FQNNGV. The CDR3 coding sequence is TGTGCCAGCAGCCCAGCCGGGGCTGGTCAGCCCCAGCATTTT. Translated: CASSPAGAGQPQHF.